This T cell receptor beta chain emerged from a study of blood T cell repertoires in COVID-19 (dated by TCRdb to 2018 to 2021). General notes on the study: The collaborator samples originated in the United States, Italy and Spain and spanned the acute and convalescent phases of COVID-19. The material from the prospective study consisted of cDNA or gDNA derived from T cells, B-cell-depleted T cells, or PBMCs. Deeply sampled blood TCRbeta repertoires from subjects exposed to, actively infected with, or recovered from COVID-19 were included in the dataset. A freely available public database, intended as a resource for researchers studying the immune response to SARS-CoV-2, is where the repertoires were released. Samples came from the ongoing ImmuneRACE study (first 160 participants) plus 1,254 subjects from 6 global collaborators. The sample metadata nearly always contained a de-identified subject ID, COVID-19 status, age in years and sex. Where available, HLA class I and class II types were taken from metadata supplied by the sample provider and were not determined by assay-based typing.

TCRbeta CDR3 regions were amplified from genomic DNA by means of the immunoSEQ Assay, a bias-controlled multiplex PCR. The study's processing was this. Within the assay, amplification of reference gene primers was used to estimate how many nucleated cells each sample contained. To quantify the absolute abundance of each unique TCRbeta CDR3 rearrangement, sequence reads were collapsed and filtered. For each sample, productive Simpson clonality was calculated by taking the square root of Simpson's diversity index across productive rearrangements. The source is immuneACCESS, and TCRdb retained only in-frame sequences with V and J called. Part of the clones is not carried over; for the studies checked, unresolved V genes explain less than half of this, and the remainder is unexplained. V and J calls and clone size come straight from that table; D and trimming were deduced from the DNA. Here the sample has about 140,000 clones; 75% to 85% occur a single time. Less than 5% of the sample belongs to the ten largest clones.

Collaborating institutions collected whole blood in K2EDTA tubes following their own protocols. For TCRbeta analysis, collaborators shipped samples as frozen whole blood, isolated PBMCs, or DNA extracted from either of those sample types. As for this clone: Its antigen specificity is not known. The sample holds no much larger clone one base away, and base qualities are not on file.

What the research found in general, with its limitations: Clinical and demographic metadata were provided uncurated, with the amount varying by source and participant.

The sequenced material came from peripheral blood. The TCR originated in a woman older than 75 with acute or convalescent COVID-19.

The bases read TGCGCCAGCAGCACGGACAGGGGCACGTATGGCTACACCTTC. Its translation reads: CASSTDRGTYGYTF. The chain is assembled from TRBV5-1 and TRBJ1-2; a stretch of 9 junction bases matches TRBD1. Clipping removes 4 bases from V and 5 bases from J, with 6 as the unmatched junction base count. The CDR3, from cysteine to phenylalanine, totals 14 residues. Left in the record is the CDR3 DNA by itself, 42 bases read in frame from the first base. Reading the germline V gene gives CDR1 SGHRS and CDR2 YFSETQ. Outside the CDR3, residues come from the reference TRBV5-1 and TRBJ1-2 proteins, so the full variable domain is: KAGVTQTPRYLIKTRGQQVTLSCSPISGHRSVSWYQQTPGQGLQFLFEYFSETQRNKGNFPGRFSGRQFSNSRSEMNVSTLELGDSALYLCASSTDRGTYGYTFGSGTRLTVV.